This T cell receptor beta chain comes out of a study of T-cell memory formation after mild COVID-19. Notes on the study in general: Largely, contracting CD4+ clones fell within CM and EM, and contracting CD8+ clones within EMRA. Contracting clones from day 15 to 85 had balanced CD4/CD8; later expanders favoured CD4+. Some clones that responded turned up in pre-infection memory, which suggests that cross-reactive memory joined in.

One entry per CDR3 protein results from TCRdb running MiXCR on the 5' RACE reads. Counted here are about 560,000 distinct CDR3 sequences, 18% occurring once; the ten biggest clones make up around 13%. The CDR3 is made up of 17 amino acids. Trimming cost V 6 bases and J 4 bases; bases outside gene matches: 12. This clonotype was observed a few times. Its target is unknown. This clonotype was sampled from an adult woman who had mild COVID-19 (a few samples of this study predate the infection). Cell type and time point are not known. V usage is TRBV12-3 or TRBV12-4 and J usage is TRBJ2-5, with 12 bases matching TRBD1. Sequenced material: PBMCs or a T cell subset sorted from them (not recorded which). This chain's CDR3 is CASSPITGTGGAETQYF. CDR3 nucleotide sequence: TGTGCCAGCAGCCCTATTACCGGGACAGGGGGCGCAGAGACCCAGTACTTC.